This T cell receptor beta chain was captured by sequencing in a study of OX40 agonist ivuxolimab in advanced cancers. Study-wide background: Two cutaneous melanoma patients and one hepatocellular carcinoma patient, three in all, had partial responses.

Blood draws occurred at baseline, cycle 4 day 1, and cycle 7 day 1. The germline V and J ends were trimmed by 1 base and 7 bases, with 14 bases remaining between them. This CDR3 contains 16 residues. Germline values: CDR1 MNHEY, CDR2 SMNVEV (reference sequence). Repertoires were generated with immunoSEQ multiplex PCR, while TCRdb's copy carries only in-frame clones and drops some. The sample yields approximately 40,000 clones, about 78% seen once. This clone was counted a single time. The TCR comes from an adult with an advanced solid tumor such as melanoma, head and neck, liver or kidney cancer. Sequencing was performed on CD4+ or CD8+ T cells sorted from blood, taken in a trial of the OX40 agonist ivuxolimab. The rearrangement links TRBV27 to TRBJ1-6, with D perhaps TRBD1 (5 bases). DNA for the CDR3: TGTGCCAGCAGTTTATACGGCAGGGTGTACAATTCACCCCTCCACTTT. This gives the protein CASSLYGRVYNSPLHF.